These 26 T cell receptor beta chains came from one sample sequenced in a study of vaccination effects on CD4 cells after COVID-19. Clones were read by immunoSEQ multiplex PCR, and TCRdb kept only the in-frame ones, dropping some. The sample lists about 45,000 clones; around 78% were seen once. Before sequencing, viral peptide pools were used by the ViraFEST assay to expand antigen-specific CD4+ T cells. Researchers isolated CD4+ T cells once less than 13 days of culture had elapsed. Nucleocapsid antibodies stayed negative before and after vaccination, showing no earlier SARS-CoV-2 infection. These receptors' targets are unknown. The sample consisted of CD4+ T cells from PBMCs cultured with SARS-CoV-2 spike peptides, taken before COVID-19 vaccination. The receptors originated from a human donor who received a COVID-19 vaccine.

The chain combines TRBV9 with TRBJ2-5; TRBD1 agrees at 7 bases. CDR1 and CDR2 from the germline V gene are SGDLS and YYNGEE. The CDR3 covers 14 residues. V lost 0 bases and J lost 4; bases outside the gene matches: 3. The CDR3 here is CASSVGSGGETQYF. The CDR3 DNA reads TGTGCCAGCAGCGTAGGTTCAGGGGGAGAGACCCAGTACTTC.

The V gene is TRBV11-2, the J gene TRBJ2-5; D is uncertain. V was pared by 4 bases and J by 6 bases, with 9 bases between. Per the germline V gene, CDR1 is SGHAT and CDR2 is FQNNGV. The length of the CDR3 is 12 residues. The CDR3 loop is CASSSTPQTQYF. Written as DNA, the CDR3 is TGTGCCAGCAGCTCTACCCCCCAGACCCAGTACTTC.

The CDR3 DNA reads as TGTGCCAGCAGCTTTCAAGGGGGTAATCAGCCCCAGCATTTT. Amino acids: CASSFQGGNQPQHF. The rearrangement uses TRBV5-5 and TRBJ1-5, with a tentative D call TRBD1 (6 bases). The CDR3 loop spans 14 amino acids. Trimming shortened V by 2 bases and J by 4 bases, and 10 bases separated the two germline ends. Germline assignment: CDR1 SGHKS and CDR2 YYEKEE (reference sequence).

This chain links TRBV6-5 with TRBJ2-3; 7 bases map to TRBD1. The CDR3 is 14 residues long. Germline V lookup: CDR1 MNHEY, CDR2 SVGAGI. With 6 bases clipped from V and 6 bases from J, the junction kept 9 bases outside the gene matches. The CDR3 spells CASRDRDPSDTQYF. CDR3 sequence (DNA): TGTGCCAGCAGAGACAGGGACCCCTCGGATACGCAGTATTTT.

V gene TRBV4-1 combines with J gene TRBJ2-5; 8 bases map to TRBD1. This CDR3 spans 19 amino acids. V was clipped by 0 bases and J by 2 bases; unmatched bases: 14. The germline V gene has CDR1 MGHRA and CDR2 YSYEKL. CDR3 sequence reads: CASSQDSGGAGGWQETQYF. As DNA, the CDR3 is TGCGCCAGCAGCCAAGATAGTGGCGGTGCAGGGGGCTGGCAAGAGACCCAGTACTTC.

The chain carries TRBV18 and TRBJ2-4; no clear D. The CDR3 is 16 amino acids. V was trimmed by 5 bases and J by 0 bases, leaving 14 bases between them. CDR1 and CDR2 (germline): KGHSH, LQKENI. CDR3 residues: CASSAQNPVAKNIQYF. CDR3 bases: TGTGCCAGCTCAGCACAGAACCCTGTAGCCAAAAACATTCAGTACTTC. Based on the CDR3 plus reference TRBV18 and TRBJ2-4, the full variable domain is NAGVMQNPRHLVRRRGQEARLRCSPMKGHSHVYWYRQLPEEGLKFMVYLQKENIIDESGMPKERFSAEFPKEGPSILRIQQVVRGDSAAYFCASSAQNPVAKNIQYFGAGTRLSVL.

This chain connects TRBV10-1 to TRBJ2-5, with 11 bases fitting TRBD2. The CDR3 runs 16 residues. The J segment lost 0 bases and the V segment lost 4 bases, leaving 4 bases of the junction unmatched. Germline-derived CDR1 and CDR2 are WNHNN and SYGVQD (reference sequence). The CDR3: CASSASGGSYQETQYF. The CDR3 nucleotides read TGCGCCAGCAGTGCTAGCGGGGGGTCGTACCAAGAGACCCAGTACTTC.

The V and J genes are TRBV18 and TRBJ1-1; D is ambiguous. Germline lookup yields CDR1 KGHSH and CDR2 LQKENI. The CDR3 spans 12 residues. V was pared by 2 bases and J by 2 bases, with 3 bases between. The DNA for the CDR3 is TGTGCCAGCTCACCAGGAAACACTGAAGCTTTCTTT. Protein: CASSPGNTEAFF.

There are a few counts of this clone. The chain recombines TRBV6-5 with TRBJ2-4; D possibly corresponds to TRBD2 (5 bases). Germline CDR1 is MNHEY and CDR2 is SVGAGI. The CDR3 runs 13 residues. V lost 9 bases, J lost 6 bases, and 15 bases lay in between. CDR3 region: CASRSDRGNIQYF. The CDR3 DNA follows: TGTGCCAGTCGTTCGGATCGGGGAAACATTCAGTACTTC.

In this sample, this clone turned up a few times. The rearrangement links TRBV10-1 to TRBJ1-5; a possible D gene is TRBD1 (5 bases). Germline CDR1 reads WNHNN; CDR2 reads SYGVQD (reference sequence). This CDR3 comprises 18 residues. Deletions cut 2 bases from V and 0 bases from J, with 17 bases between. CDR3 nucleotide sequence: TGCGCCAGCAGTGAGCCGCTGCGGGACTCCCCTAGCAATCAGCCCCAGCATTTT. This codes for CASSEPLRDSPSNQPQHF.

V is TRBV7-3 and J is TRBJ2-1, with a weak D call TRBD1 (7 bases). The CDR3 is 15 amino acids. Per germline, CDR1 SGHTA and CDR2 FQGTGA. Trimming removed 2 bases at V and 5 bases at J, with 13 bases between. In nucleotides, the CDR3 is TGTGCCAGCAGCTTAGCAGGGGGGCCCAACAATGAGCAGTTCTTC. Amino acid sequence: CASSLAGGPNNEQFF.

This rearrangement joins TRBV6-2 or TRBV6-3 to TRBJ1-1, with a tentative D call TRBD1 (5 bases). This CDR3 comprises 16 residues. The germline V gene encodes CDR1 MNHEY and CDR2 SVGEGT. With 0 bases removed from V and 0 bases from J, the gap between germline ends came to 11 bases. The DNA for the CDR3 is TGTGCCAGCAGTTACTCTGTCGGGGGTATGAACACTGAAGCTTTCTTT. Translating gives CASSYSVGGMNTEAFF.

The V gene is TRBV7-2, the J gene TRBJ1-4, with D hard to call. This CDR3 comprises 14 residues. CDR1 SGHTA and CDR2 FQGNSA come from the germline V gene. V was shortened by 1 base and J by 6 bases, with 9 bases between the two germline ends. CDR3 DNA: TGTGCCAGCAGCTTAGTGCACGGAGATGAAAAACTGTTTTTT. It yields the protein CASSLVHGDEKLFF.

There are a few counts of this clone. The J gene is TRBJ2-1, the V gene TRBV7-2; D remains unclear. The germline CDR1 and CDR2 sequences are SGHTA and FQGNSA. V was cut by 1 base and J by 8 bases, with 12 bases left in between. CDR3 length equals 14 residues. The CDR3 loop reads CASSLGGLEDEQFF. CDR3 DNA: TGTGCCAGCAGCTTAGGGGGTCTAGAAGATGAGCAGTTCTTC.

The J gene is TRBJ1-1, the V gene TRBV3-1 (or the pseudogene TRBV3-2); D perhaps matches TRBD1 (5 bases). Germline V gene lookup returns CDR1 LGHDT and CDR2 YNNKEL (reference sequence). V was trimmed by 3 bases and J by 10 bases, leaving 12 bases between them. The CDR3 loop spans 12 amino acids. DNA for the CDR3: TGTGCCAGCAGCCACCTAGTCGGGGGAGCTTTCTTT. Its protein product is CASSHLVGGAFF.

The chain's CDR3 is CASSSEGGAKNIQYF. CDR3 in DNA: TGTGCCAGCAGCTCAGAGGGGGGGGCCAAAAACATTCAGTACTTC. V gene TRBV7-9 combines with J gene TRBJ2-4, with D maybe TRBD2 (7 bases). Germline lookup yields CDR1 SEHNR and CDR2 FQNEAQ (reference sequence). The CDR3 extends over 15 amino acids. The V end was cut by 4 bases, the J end by 1 base, with 11 bases between.

The chain joins TRBV10-1 to TRBJ2-3; TRBD2 aligns across 9 bases. V dropped 3 bases and J dropped 5; count of bases not matched to a gene: 6. This CDR3 contains 15 residues. Per the germline V gene, CDR1 is WNHNN and CDR2 is SYGVQD (reference sequence). This chain's CDR3 is CASSDPSGAGDTQYF. CDR3 DNA: TGCGCCAGCAGTGATCCTAGCGGGGCGGGAGATACGCAGTATTTT.

This clone was detected a few times. CDR3 nucleotide sequence: TGTGCCAGCACTAGGGGAAGTGGAGAAAAACTGTTTTTT. Its protein is CASTRGSGEKLFF. The chain links TRBV18 to TRBJ1-4; a possible D gene is TRBD1 (5 bases). CDR1 is KGHSH and CDR2 is LQKENI in the germline V gene. The V end lost 8 bases, the J end lost 8 bases, and 15 bases lay between the germline ends. The CDR3 has 13 residues.

The genes are TRBV9 and TRBJ1-1, with TRBD1 as a possible D gene (6 bases). V lost 3 bases and J lost 5, with 20 bases in between. CDR3 length equals 16 residues. Germline loops: CDR1 SGDLS, CDR2 YYNGEE. The CDR3 nucleotides read TGTGCCAGCAGCGCCTCCCTAGGGGGGGGCCGGACTGAAGCTTTCTTT. This codes for CASSASLGGGRTEAFF. Full variable domain (missing parts from reference TRBV9 and TRBJ1-1): DSGVTQTPKHLITATGQRVTLRCSPRSGDLSVYWYQQSLDQGLQFLIQYYNGEERAKGNILERFSAQQFPDLHSELNLSSLELGDSALYFCASSASLGGGRTEAFFGQGTRLTVV.

The V gene is TRBV30, the J gene TRBJ1-1, with 8 bases lining up with TRBD1. CDR3 length: 13 residues. With 5 bases clipped from V and 0 bases from J, the junction kept 2 bases outside the gene matches. Germline V CDR1 and CDR2: GTSNPN, SVGIG (reference sequence). The CDR3 DNA follows: TGTGCCTGGGACAGGGGAATGAACACTGAAGCTTTCTTT. It yields the protein CAWDRGMNTEAFF.

V and J are TRBV19 and TRBJ1-6; weak D call: TRBD1 (5 bases). The CDR3 has 14 residues. Germline CDR1 is LNHDA and CDR2 is SQIVND (reference sequence). V lost 6 bases and J 6 bases, leaving 12 bases between the germline ends. The DNA for the CDR3 is TGTGCCAGTAGATCCGGGACGGCTAATTCACCCCTCCACTTT. As protein: CASRSGTANSPLHF.

The chain recombines TRBV5-6 with TRBJ2-1; 15 nucleotides agree with TRBD2. The CDR3 runs to 19 residues. Germline CDR1 reads SGHDT; CDR2 reads YYEEEE. J was trimmed by 4 bases and V by 4 bases; bases with no gene match: 12. The DNA of the CDR3 is TGTGCCAGCAGCCAAACCGGGACTAGCGGGGGGTTAATATACAATGAGCAGTTCTTC. Protein product: CASSQTGTSGGLIYNEQFF.

The chain combines TRBV19 with TRBJ1-1; D gene unclear. Germline CDR1 LNHDA, CDR2 SQIVND (reference sequence). The CDR3 is 14 amino acids. The V and J ends lost 8 bases and 0 bases respectively, with 13 bases between them. The CDR3 DNA sequence: TGTGCCAGTCAGTATGTGTACATGAACACTGAAGCTTTCTTT. Protein: CASQYVYMNTEAFF.

The count of this clone is one. V gene TRBV24-1 combines with J gene TRBJ2-5; 10 nucleotides match TRBD1. The J segment lost 3 bases and the V segment lost 7 bases, leaving 4 bases of the junction unmatched. This CDR3 has 14 amino acids. Germline V gene data show CDR1 as KGHDR and CDR2 as SFDVKD. This chain's CDR3 is CATRPGTGEETQYF. CDR3 coding DNA: TGTGCCACCAGGCCCGGGACAGGGGAAGAGACCCAGTACTTC.

The V and J genes are TRBV27 and TRBJ2-1, with 11 positions matching TRBD1. Germline assignment: CDR1 MNHEY and CDR2 SMNVEV (reference sequence). V shed 7 bases, J shed 10 bases, and the junction held 9 bases outside the gene matches. The CDR3 totals 14 residues. CDR3 residues: CASMGTGGTREQFF. The CDR3 DNA follows: TGTGCCAGCATGGGGACAGGGGGGACTCGGGAGCAGTTCTTC.

This clone showed up just once. The chain's CDR3 is CSVDLGQKKLFF. CDR3 DNA: TGCAGCGTTGATTTGGGCCAAAAAAAACTGTTTTTT. This chain joins TRBV29-1 and TRBJ1-4; D uncertain. Germline CDR1 SQVTM, CDR2 ANQGSEA. Trimming removed 3 bases from V and 9 bases from J, with 11 bases in between. This CDR3 has 12 amino acids.